This T cell receptor beta chain was sequenced for a study of blood T cell repertoires in COVID-19. At the level of the study: Donors in the United States, Italy and Spain gave samples during acute or convalescent COVID-19. Nucleic acid was either cDNA or gDNA, and it came from T cells, B-cell-depleted T cells, or PBMCs.

After removal of 5 bases from V and 5 bases from J, the junction contained 6 bases not matched to a gene. The CDR3 loop spans 15 amino acids. Germline V gene data show CDR1 as SGHTA and CDR2 as FQGNSA. This clone was detected only once. Under the authors' procedure: Amplified reference gene primers provided the basis for estimating nucleated cell counts. TCRdb's table, derived via immunoSEQ multiplex PCR, lists solely in-frame clones and lacks some. Clone size and V and J calls were adopted from that table, with D and trimming inferred from the DNA. The profile shows roughly 220,000 clones, 84% of them singletons.

The source material was peripheral blood. This TCR derives from a woman aged 60-75 years who had recovered from COVID-19. The chain recombines TRBV7-2 with TRBJ2-2; 9 bases match TRBD1. The CDR3 is CASSITGGSTGELFF. The CDR3 bases are TGTGCCAGCAGCATTACAGGGGGCTCGACCGGGGAGCTGTTTTTT.